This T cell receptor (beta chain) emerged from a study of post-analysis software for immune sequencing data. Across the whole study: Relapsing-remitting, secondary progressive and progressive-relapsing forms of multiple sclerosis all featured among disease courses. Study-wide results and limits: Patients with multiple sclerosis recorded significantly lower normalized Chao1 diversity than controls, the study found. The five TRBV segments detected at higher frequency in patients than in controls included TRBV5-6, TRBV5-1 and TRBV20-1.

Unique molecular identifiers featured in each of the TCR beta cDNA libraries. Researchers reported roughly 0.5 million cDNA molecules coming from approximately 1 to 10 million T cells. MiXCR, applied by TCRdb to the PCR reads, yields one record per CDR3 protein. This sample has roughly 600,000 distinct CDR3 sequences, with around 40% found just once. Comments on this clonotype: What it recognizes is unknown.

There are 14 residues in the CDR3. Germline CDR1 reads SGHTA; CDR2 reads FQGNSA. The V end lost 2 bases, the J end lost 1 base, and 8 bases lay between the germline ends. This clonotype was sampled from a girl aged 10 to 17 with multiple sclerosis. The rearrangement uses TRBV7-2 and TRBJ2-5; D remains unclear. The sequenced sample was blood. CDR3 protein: CASSLLKFQETQYF. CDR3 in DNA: TGTGCCAGCAGCTTATTAAAGTTCCAAGAGACCCAGTACTTC.